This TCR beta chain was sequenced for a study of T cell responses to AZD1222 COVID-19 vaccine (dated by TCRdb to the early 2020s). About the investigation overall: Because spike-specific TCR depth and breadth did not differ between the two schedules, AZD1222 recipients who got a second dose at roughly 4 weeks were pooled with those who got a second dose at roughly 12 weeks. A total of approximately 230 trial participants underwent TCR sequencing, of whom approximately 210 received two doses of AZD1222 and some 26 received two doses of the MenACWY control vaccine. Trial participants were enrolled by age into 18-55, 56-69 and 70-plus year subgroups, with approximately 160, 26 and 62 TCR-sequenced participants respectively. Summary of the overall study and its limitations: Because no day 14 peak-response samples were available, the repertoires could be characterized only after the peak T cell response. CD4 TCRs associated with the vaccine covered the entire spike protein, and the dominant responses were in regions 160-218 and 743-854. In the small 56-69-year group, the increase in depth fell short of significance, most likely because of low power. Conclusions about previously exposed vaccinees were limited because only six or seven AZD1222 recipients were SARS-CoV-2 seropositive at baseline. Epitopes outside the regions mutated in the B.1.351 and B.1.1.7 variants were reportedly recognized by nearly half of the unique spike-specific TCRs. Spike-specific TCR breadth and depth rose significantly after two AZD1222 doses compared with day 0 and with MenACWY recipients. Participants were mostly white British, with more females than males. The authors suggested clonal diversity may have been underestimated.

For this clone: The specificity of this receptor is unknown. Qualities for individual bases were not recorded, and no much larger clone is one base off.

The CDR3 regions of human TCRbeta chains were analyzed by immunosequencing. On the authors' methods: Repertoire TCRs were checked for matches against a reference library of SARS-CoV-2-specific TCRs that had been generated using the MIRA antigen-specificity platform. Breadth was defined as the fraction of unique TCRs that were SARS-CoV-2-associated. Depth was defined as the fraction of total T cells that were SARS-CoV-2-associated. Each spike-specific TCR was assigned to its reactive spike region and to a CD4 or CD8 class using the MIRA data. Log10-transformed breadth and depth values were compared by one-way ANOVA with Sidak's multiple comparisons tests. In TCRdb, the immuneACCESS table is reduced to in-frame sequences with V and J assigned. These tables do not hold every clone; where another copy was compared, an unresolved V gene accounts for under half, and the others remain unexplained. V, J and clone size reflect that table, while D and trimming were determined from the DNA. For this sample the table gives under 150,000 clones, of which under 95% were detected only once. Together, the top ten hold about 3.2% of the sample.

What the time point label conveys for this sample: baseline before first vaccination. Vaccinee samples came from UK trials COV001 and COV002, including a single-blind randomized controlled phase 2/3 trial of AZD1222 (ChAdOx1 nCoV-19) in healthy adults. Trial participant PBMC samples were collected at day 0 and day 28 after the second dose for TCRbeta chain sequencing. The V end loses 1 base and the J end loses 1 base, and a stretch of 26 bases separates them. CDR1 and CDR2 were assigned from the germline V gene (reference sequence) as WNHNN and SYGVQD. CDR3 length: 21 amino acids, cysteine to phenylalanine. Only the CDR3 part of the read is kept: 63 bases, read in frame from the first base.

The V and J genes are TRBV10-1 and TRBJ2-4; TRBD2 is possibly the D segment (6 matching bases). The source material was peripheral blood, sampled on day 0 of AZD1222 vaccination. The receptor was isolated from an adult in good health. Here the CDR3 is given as CASSEWGRDLWPLRAKNIQYF. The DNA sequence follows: TGCGCCAGCAGTGAGTGGGGCCGGGACTTATGGCCCTTGCGGGCCAAAAACATTCAGTACTTC.